This passage covers 20 T cell receptor beta chains from one sample sequenced in a study of beta chain features in type 1 diabetes. Findings and limits, study-wide: Moderate yet significant TCRB CDR3 shortening was seen in Type 1 diabetes patients in all four CD4+ subsets.

These TCRs' antigens remain unknown. Expressed TCRB transcripts were sequenced because the isolated RNA had all been reverse transcribed beforehand. Generated by immunoSEQ multiplex PCR, the TCRdb table keeps only in-frame clones and is missing some. The table lists some 350,000 clones, around 10% of them singletons. Sequenced input: central memory CD4+ T cells from blood. All receptors come from a man aged 25-40 years with type 1 diabetes.

This clone was detected a few times. This rearrangement joins TRBV5-1 to TRBJ2-5, with D possibly TRBD2 on 5 matching bases. The germline CDR1 and CDR2 sequences are SGHRS and YFSETQ. This CDR3 region has 14 residues. The V and J ends lost 3 bases and 2 bases respectively, with 11 bases between them. In DNA form, the CDR3 reads TGCGCCAGCAGCTCTGGTGGGAGACAAGAGACCCAGTACTTC. It yields the protein CASSSGGRQETQYF.

The rearrangement links TRBV5-7 to TRBJ2-4, with 7 bases fitting TRBD1. TRBV5-7 is designated an ORF whose function remains uncertain. V was pared by 1 base and J by 2 bases, with 15 bases of the junction left unmatched. The CDR3 has 19 residues. The CDR3 reads CASSLRGKAQGRTKNIQYF. Written as DNA, the CDR3 is TGTGCCAGCAGCTTGAGGGGAAAGGCACAGGGGCGGACCAAAAACATTCAGTACTTC.

Ten or more counts support this clone. The chain has TRBV14 and TRBJ1-1, with a tentative D call TRBD1 (6 bases). The CDR3 extends over 12 amino acids. Germline V gene sequence: CDR1 SGHDN, CDR2 FVKESK. V was cut by 6 bases and J by 5 bases, with 10 bases left in between. In nucleotides, the CDR3 is TGTGCCAGCAGTGGGGGCGGGACTGAAGCTTTCTTT. Its translation: CASSGGGTEAFF.

This clone was counted many times. V is TRBV10-3 and J is TRBJ2-1; 14 bases fit TRBD2. With V trimmed by 10 bases and J by 7 bases, 6 bases remained unmatched. The CDR3 loop spans 14 amino acids. Per germline, CDR1 ENHRY and CDR2 SYGVKD. CDR3 DNA sequence: TGTGCCACAGCAGGGACTAGCGGGAGTAATGAGCAGTTCTTC. Protein: CATAGTSGSNEQFF.

This clone has a handful of counts. CDR3 sequence: CAWSVWGKNTGELFF. The CDR3 region has the DNA TGTGCCTGGAGTGTATGGGGGAAGAACACCGGGGAGCTGTTTTTT. The chain is built from TRBV30 and TRBJ2-2, with D perhaps given as TRBD1 or TRBD2 (5 bases each). The V gene lost 0 bases and the J gene lost 1 base, with 9 bases spanning the gap. Germline V gene lookup returns CDR1 GTSNPN and CDR2 SVGIG (reference sequence). The CDR3 is made up of 15 amino acids.

This clone appeared a few times. This chain connects TRBV7-2 to TRBJ2-7, with 9 bases matching TRBD1. Germline CDR1 is SGHTA and CDR2 is FQGNSA. Trimming at V came to 7 bases and at J to 5 bases, leaving 12 bases not matched to a gene. This CDR3 contains 15 residues. CDR3 loop: CASTYKTGGGHEQYF. The CDR3 bases are TGTGCCAGCACCTATAAAACAGGGGGCGGGCACGAGCAGTACTTC.

In this sample, this clone turned up many times. V usage is TRBV11-2 and J usage is TRBJ2-7, with 8 bases matching TRBD2. Germline V gene lookup returns CDR1 SGHAT and CDR2 FQNNGV. Trimming at V came to 6 bases and at J to 3 bases, leaving 7 bases not matched to a gene. This CDR3 spans 14 amino acids. The CDR3 loop is CASSLTSGNYEQYF. The CDR3 coding sequence is TGTGCCAGCAGTCTAACTAGCGGAAACTACGAGCAGTACTTC.

The V gene is TRBV7-3, the J gene TRBJ1-5, with unresolved D. The V end was cut by 1 base, the J end by 2 bases, with 12 bases between. The CDR3 extends over 16 amino acids. Germline lookup yields CDR1 SGHTA and CDR2 FQGTGA. In DNA, the CDR3 is TGTGCCAGCAGCTTAAACTCTGGACGGGGCAATCAGCCCCAGCATTTT. It yields the protein CASSLNSGRGNQPQHF. Full variable domain (outside the CDR3, taken from reference TRBV7-3 and TRBJ1-5): GAGVSQTPSNKVTEKGKYVELRCDPISGHTALYWYRQSLGQGPEFLIYFQGTGAADDSGLPNDRFFAVRPEGSVSTLKIQRTERGDSAVYLCASSLNSGRGNQPQHFGDGTRLSIL.

This clone was seen at least ten times. The chain joins TRBV5-1 to TRBJ2-7; D is undetermined. This CDR3 is built from 13 residues. Trimming removed 0 bases from V and 7 bases from J, with 11 bases in between. Germline CDR1 reads SGHRS; CDR2 reads YFSETQ. CDR3 in amino acids: CASSLETFSEQYF. CDR3 bases: TGCGCCAGCAGCTTGGAGACCTTTTCGGAGCAGTACTTC.

This clone appeared a few times. The V call is TRBV6-5, the J call TRBJ1-4; D remains unclear. The germline CDR1 and CDR2 sequences are MNHEY and SVGAGI. The CDR3 totals 13 residues. Trimming cost V 9 bases and J 0 bases, with 8 bases left between them. This CDR3 reads CASKLTTNEKLFF. The CDR3 nucleotides are TGTGCCAGTAAGCTAACAACTAATGAAAAACTGTTTTTT.

V and J are TRBV4-1 and TRBJ2-5; D not certain. In germline, CDR1 is MGHRA, CDR2 YSYEKL. The ends were cut back, 2 bases at V and 4 bases at J, with 8 bases in the middle. CDR3 length equals 13 residues. The CDR3 nucleotides read TGCGCCAGCAGCCAATCTTATCTAGAGACCCAGTACTTC. Protein product: CASSQSYLETQYF.

This clone is a singleton in its sample. The rearrangement uses TRBV27 and TRBJ2-7; D remains ambiguous. This CDR3 has 17 amino acids. CDR1 and CDR2 from the germline V gene are MNHEY and SMNVEV (reference sequence). With 5 bases removed from V and 2 bases from J, the gap between germline ends came to 22 bases. In nucleotides, the CDR3 is TGTGCCAGCAGTCACCAATTCTCCACGTTTGGAGCCTACGAGCAGTACTTC. Its protein product is CASSHQFSTFGAYEQYF.

This clone appeared a few times. This chain joins TRBV28 and TRBJ1-2, with TRBD1 matching 10 bases. Germline V gives CDR1 MDHEN, CDR2 SYDVKM. Trimming took 6 bases from V and 4 from J; bases not matched to a gene: 11. There are 16 residues in the CDR3. The CDR3 bases are TGTGCCAGCAGGCCAAGGAGGGACAGGGGCCTCTATGGCTACACCTTC. It translates to CASRPRRDRGLYGYTF.

A few counts support this clone. The chain uses TRBV6-1 and TRBJ2-4; possibly TRBD1 for D (7 bases). Germline V gene data show CDR1 as MNHNS and CDR2 as SASEGT. The germline V and J ends were trimmed by 2 bases and 1 base, with 24 bases remaining between them. The CDR3 spans 20 residues. The CDR3 region is CASSEYPAGQRPLAKNIQYF. CDR3 sequence (DNA): TGTGCCAGCAGTGAATACCCCGCGGGACAGAGACCTTTGGCCAAAAACATTCAGTACTTC.

The V gene is TRBV9, the J gene TRBJ2-2; 11 bases agree with TRBD1. The germline V gene encodes CDR1 SGDLS and CDR2 YYNGEE. V lost 4 bases and J lost 5; bases outside the gene matches: 7. The CDR3 totals 16 residues. This chain's CDR3 is CASSSPGTGGTGELFF. The CDR3 DNA reads as TGTGCCAGCAGCTCTCCCGGGACAGGGGGGACCGGGGAGCTGTTTTTT.

The V gene is TRBV6-1, the J gene TRBJ1-2, with no clear D. V dropped 7 bases and J dropped 7 bases, with 16 bases sitting between them. The CDR3 runs 13 residues. Germline loops: CDR1 MNHNS, CDR2 SASEGT. The CDR3, as DNA: TGTGCCAGCATCCCCCCTACATACAGTGGCTACACCTTC. It yields the protein CASIPPTYSGYTF.

This clone was observed many times. The rearrangement joins TRBV7-2 to TRBJ1-4; weak D call: TRBD1 (5 bases). The CDR3 is 16 amino acids. Per germline, CDR1 SGHTA and CDR2 FQGNSA. V was cut by 5 bases and J by 0 bases, with 13 bases left in between. CDR3 amino acids: CASSLYVGATNEKLFF. For the CDR3, the DNA is TGTGCCAGCAGCCTATATGTAGGGGCAACTAATGAAAAACTGTTTTTT.

This chain links TRBV5-1 with TRBJ2-3; 14 bases agree with TRBD2. The junction had 3 bases not matched to a gene; V was cut back by 3 bases and J by 3 bases. CDR3 size: 16 residues. From germline, CDR1 is SGHRS and CDR2 YFSETQ. The chain's CDR3 is CASSSRTSGRTDTQYF. As DNA, the CDR3 is TGCGCCAGCAGCTCAAGGACTAGCGGGAGGACAGATACGCAGTATTTT.

In this sample, this clone turned up a few times. V gene TRBV19 combines with J gene TRBJ2-2, with D tentatively TRBD1 (6 bases). The CDR3 has 15 residues. V shed 7 bases and J shed 0 bases, with 12 bases lying between them. CDR1 is LNHDA and CDR2 is SQIVND in the germline V gene (reference sequence). CDR3 coding DNA: TGTGCCAGTACACAGGGATCCGCGAACACCGGGGAGCTGTTTTTT. This sequence encodes CASTQGSANTGELFF.

The chain combines TRBV6-1 with TRBJ2-7, with TRBD1 identical over 7 bases. The V gene end was trimmed by 6 bases and the J gene end by 6 bases; junction bases not matched to a gene: 14. Per germline, CDR1 MNHNS and CDR2 SASEGT. The CDR3 length is 15 residues. The CDR3 DNA follows: TGTGCCAGCAGCCTCAGGGACAGCTCGCCGGGCGAGCAGTACTTC. This sequence encodes CASSLRDSSPGEQYF.